This TCR beta chain was documented in a study of T cell responses to AZD1222 COVID-19 vaccine. V gave up 1 base and J gave up 4 bases; unmatched junction bases: 2. This CDR3 comprises 16 residues. CDR1 is GTSNPN, CDR2 SVGIG, per germline (reference sequence). The table came from immunoSEQ multiplex PCR; TCRdb's copy has only in-frame clones and leaves some out. The sample carries 130,000 to 150,000 clones, around 90% recorded once. The clonotype was recovered from an adult in good health. The V and J genes are TRBV30 and TRBJ2-2; 14 bases match TRBD2. This sample comprised peripheral blood, obtained on day 0 of AZD1222 vaccination. The CDR3 bases are TGTGCCTGGAGTGGACTAGCGGGAGGGCGCACCGGGGAGCTGTTTTTT. Its translation: CAWSGLAGGRTGELFF.